This record concerns one TCR beta chain sequence. The antigen is not known. The primer mix covered 54 TRBV segments and 13 TRBJ segments. Deep-resolution sequencing targeted 150,000 to 250,000 T cell genomes in pre-culture CD4+ samples. Sequenced by immunoSEQ multiplex PCR; TCRdb stores in-frame clones only, minus some. Counted here are roughly 73,000 clones, around three quarters occurring once; the ten biggest clones make up about 1.6%. These data belong to a study of T cell repertoires and HLA-DP antigens. On the study more broadly: Sorted CD137+CD4+ samples averaged around 230 ng DNA; pre-culture CD4+ samples, 1,000 to 1,500 ng. Whole-study results and caveats: Sorted CD137+ clonality was around 0.36 for both alloantigens, versus about 0.039 pre-culture.

Trimming cost V 5 bases and J 0 bases, with 2 bases left between them. This CDR3 comprises 11 residues. The germline CDR1 and CDR2 sequences are GTSNPN and SVGIG (reference sequence). The source of this sequence is a man aged 55-75 years in good health and CMV-seronegative. Sequenced material: CD4+ T cells from PBMCs. The chain has TRBV30 and TRBJ1-3, with D unclear. CDR3 DNA sequence: TGTGCCTGGGCCTCTGGAAACACCATATATTTT. Residues: CAWASGNTIYF.